The 28 T cell receptor beta chains reported below all come from one sample, sequenced in a study of blood T cell repertoires in COVID-19. TCRdb's table, derived via immunoSEQ multiplex PCR, lists solely in-frame clones and lacks some. The sample lists 93,000 or so clones, about 90% occurring once. The sample taken for sequencing was peripheral blood. These receptors were obtained from a human donor in a cohort sampled during active COVID-19.

V gene TRBV7-9 combines with J gene TRBJ2-3; a weak D match, TRBD2 (5 bases). CDR3 size: 15 residues. Trimming stripped 6 bases from V and 2 bases from J, with 15 bases between. Germline-derived CDR1 and CDR2 are SEHNR and FQNEAQ (reference sequence). The CDR3, as DNA: TGTGCCAGCAGACGGGAACAGCTACCCACAGATACGCAGTATTTT. Encoded protein: CASRREQLPTDTQYF. The full variable domain, with the rest looked up from reference TRBV7-9 and TRBJ2-3, is DTGVSQNPRHKITKRGQNVTFRCDPISEHNRLYWYRQTLGQGPEFLTYFQNEAQLEKSRLLSDRFSAERPKGSFSTLEIQRTEQGDSAMYLCASRREQLPTDTQYFGPGTRLTVL.

A note on this clone: Other DNA sequences of this sample code for an identical CDR3. The chain joins TRBV19 to TRBJ1-1, with D tentatively TRBD1 (5 bases). In germline, CDR1 is LNHDA, CDR2 SQIVND (reference sequence). V dropped 3 bases and J dropped 0 bases, with 8 bases sitting between them. The CDR3 extends over 14 amino acids. CDR3 coding DNA: TGTGCCAGTAGTATTACAGGCATGAACACTGAAGCTTTCTTT. It is translated as CASSITGMNTEAFF.

The chain links TRBV11-2 to TRBJ1-1; 8 bases map to TRBD1. The germline V gene has CDR1 SGHAT and CDR2 FQNNGV. The CDR3 has 14 amino acids. V shed 7 bases and J 1 base; nucleotides not matched to a gene: 5. The CDR3 protein is CASNKDRGNTEAFF. As DNA, the CDR3 is TGTGCCAGCAACAAAGACAGGGGGAACACTGAAGCTTTCTTT.

This clone was detected only once. V is TRBV28 and J is TRBJ2-2; D gene ambiguous. Germline V lookup: CDR1 MDHEN, CDR2 SYDVKM. Trimming took 2 bases from V and 9 from J, leaving 4 bases between them. The CDR3 extends over 11 amino acids. CDR3 DNA: TGTGCCAGCAGTTTAAACAGGGAGCTGTTTTTT. Translated, it gives CASSLNRELFF.

The chain is built from TRBV3-1 (or the pseudogene TRBV3-2) and TRBJ2-5; 8 positions agree with TRBD1. J lost 3 bases, V lost 1 base, and 4 bases had no gene match. CDR1 LGHDT and CDR2 YNNKEL come from the germline V gene (reference sequence). The CDR3 totals 15 residues. CDR3 amino acids: CASSQVGTGKETQYF. CDR3 nucleotides: TGTGCCAGCAGCCAAGTAGGGACAGGAAAAGAGACCCAGTACTTC.

V is TRBV11-1 and J is TRBJ2-5; 10 bases agree with TRBD1. The J segment lost 2 bases and the V segment lost 6 bases, leaving 6 bases of the junction unmatched. The CDR3 has 15 amino acids. Germline V lookup: CDR1 SGHAT, CDR2 FQDESV (reference sequence). The CDR3 nucleotides read TGTGCCAGCAGTTCCGGGACAGGGGCTCAAGAGACCCAGTACTTC. This gives the protein CASSSGTGAQETQYF.

The rearrangement uses TRBV19 and TRBJ2-5; 9 bases align to TRBD2. After removal of 3 bases from V and 5 bases from J, the junction contained 19 bases not matched to a gene. The germline V gene has CDR1 LNHDA and CDR2 SQIVND (reference sequence). This CDR3 region has 19 residues. CDR3 DNA sequence: TGTGCCAGTAGTATTGGCCAGTTCTCTCTAGCGGGGCCAGGGGAGACCCAGTACTTC. Residues: CASSIGQFSLAGPGETQYF.

This clone was seen just once. The chain uses TRBV4-1 and TRBJ1-4; 7 positions match TRBD1. CDR3 length: 19 residues. The V gene's germline CDR1 is MGHRA and CDR2 YSYEKL. V gave up 1 base and J gave up 8 bases; unmatched junction bases: 19. The CDR3 DNA follows: TGCGCCAGCAGCCAAGGGCCTCGACAGGGTTTGACGGGGGCCGAAAAACTGTTTTTT. Its protein product is CASSQGPRQGLTGAEKLFF.

The chain combines TRBV2 with TRBJ2-2; TRBD2 aligns across 15 bases. CDR1 SNHLY and CDR2 FYNNEI come from the germline V gene. This CDR3 region has 17 residues. V gave up 5 bases and J gave up 6 bases; unmatched junction bases: 7. CDR3 DNA: TGTGCCAGCAGTATCGGACTAGCGGGGGGGGCCGCCGGGGAGCTGTTTTTT. Its translation: CASSIGLAGGAAGELFF.

The V call is TRBV6-5, the J call TRBJ1-5; 8 bases map to TRBD1. Germline trimming cut 7 bases from V and 6 bases from J; bases unmatched to any gene: 11. This CDR3 comprises 15 residues. Per the germline V gene, CDR1 is MNHEY and CDR2 is SVGAGI. The CDR3: CASTVTGARSQPQHF. The CDR3 DNA sequence: TGTGCCAGCACCGTGACAGGGGCGAGAAGTCAGCCCCAGCATTTT.

This rearrangement joins TRBV7-9 to TRBJ1-1, with a possible D match to TRBD1 (5 bases). Deletions cut 3 bases from V and 1 base from J, with 9 bases between. Germline lookup yields CDR1 SEHNR and CDR2 FQNEAQ (reference sequence). The CDR3 is 14 amino acids. CDR3 in amino acids: CASSLYRQNTEAFF. The CDR3 DNA follows: TGTGCCAGCAGCTTGTACAGGCAGAACACTGAAGCTTTCTTT.

The J gene is TRBJ1-4, the V gene TRBV6-1; D remains unclear. The V gene lost 3 bases and the J gene lost 0 bases, with 8 bases spanning the gap. CDR3 size: 15 residues. Looked up from germline, CDR1 is MNHNS and CDR2 is SASEGT. The CDR3 protein is CASSDQFATNEKLFF. For the CDR3, the DNA is TGTGCCAGCAGTGACCAGTTTGCAACTAATGAAAAACTGTTTTTT.

This clone appeared a single time. The chain uses TRBV27 and TRBJ2-1; D is unresolved. Germline V CDR1 and CDR2: MNHEY, SMNVEV (reference sequence). The V and J ends lost 1 base and 2 bases respectively, with 18 bases between them. This CDR3 spans 18 amino acids. The CDR3 loop is CASSLYSLSRSPYNEQFF. Written as DNA, the CDR3 is TGTGCCAGCAGTTTATACTCTCTTTCGCGGTCCCCCTACAATGAGCAGTTCTTC.

This chain joins TRBV28 and TRBJ1-2; D perhaps matches TRBD1 (5 bases). Trimming shortened V by 6 bases and J by 3 bases, and 17 bases separated the two germline ends. The CDR3 totals 15 residues. Germline-derived CDR1 and CDR2 are MDHEN and SYDVKM. The CDR3 is CASRAMGGVDYGYTF. The DNA of the CDR3 is TGTGCCAGCAGGGCAATGGGGGGTGTGGACTATGGCTACACCTTC.

The chain couples TRBV6-5 to TRBJ1-4; weak D call: TRBD1 (5 bases). The germline CDR1 and CDR2 sequences are MNHEY and SVGAGI. V shed 2 bases and J shed 0 bases, with 10 bases lying between them. The CDR3 spans 16 residues. The CDR3 nucleotides read TGTGCCAGCAGTTACGGGGGGGAAGCAACTAATGAAAAACTGTTTTTT. Translation gives CASSYGGEATNEKLFF.

The J gene is TRBJ2-1, the V gene TRBV29-1; TRBD2 matches 11 bases. Germline V gene data show CDR1 as SQVTM and CDR2 as ANQGSEA. The length of the CDR3 is 19 residues. V dropped 5 bases and J dropped 7; count of bases not matched to a gene: 22. Written as DNA, the CDR3 is TGCAGCGTTCAGAGCCTGCTGGGGGGACTAGCGGTGGCGGGGAATGAGCAGTTCTTC. Encoded protein: CSVQSLLGGLAVAGNEQFF.

The gene calls are TRBV28 and TRBJ2-3; 11 bases agree with TRBD2. The CDR3 is 16 amino acids. With V trimmed by 11 bases and J by 3 bases, 13 bases remained unmatched. CDR1 MDHEN and CDR2 SYDVKM come from the germline V gene. The CDR3 is CACGLAGGGQTDTQYF. CDR3 coding DNA: TGTGCCTGTGGGCTAGCGGGAGGAGGGCAGACAGATACGCAGTATTTT.

Here the CDR3 reads CASSMSGAGVAEAFF. In nucleotides, the CDR3 is TGTGCCAGTAGTATGAGTGGGGCAGGGGTGGCTGAAGCTTTCTTT. The chain carries TRBV19 and TRBJ1-1; D might be TRBD1 (6 bases). From germline, CDR1 is LNHDA and CDR2 SQIVND (reference sequence). V was trimmed by 3 bases and J by 6 bases, leaving 17 bases between them. The CDR3 runs 15 residues. Together with reference TRBV19 and TRBJ1-1, the CDR3 gives the full variable domain: DGGITQSPKYLFRKEGQNVTLSCEQNLNHDAMYWYRQDPGQGLRLIYYSQIVNDFQKGDIAEGYSVSREKKESFPLTVTSAQKNPTAFYLCASSMSGAGVAEAFFGQGTRLTVV.

The chain combines TRBV12-3 or TRBV12-4 with TRBJ1-2; D may be TRBD1 (5 bases). The length of the CDR3 is 12 residues. The V and J ends lost 5 bases and 5 bases respectively, with 9 bases between them. The chain's CDR3 is CASSGQGYGYTF. The CDR3 region has the DNA TGTGCCAGCAGTGGTCAGGGATATGGCTACACCTTC.

CDR3 sequence reads: CASSKPGGVISNQPQHF. In DNA, the CDR3 is TGTGCCAGCAGCAAGCCAGGGGGCGTGATAAGCAATCAGCCCCAGCATTTT. V usage is TRBV21-1 and J usage is TRBJ1-5; TRBD1 was called by the table and not checked on the DNA. TRBV21-1 represents a pseudogene. CDR3 size: 17 residues.

This clone was detected once. The J gene is TRBJ1-5, the V gene TRBV28; D gene unclear. CDR3 length: 14 amino acids. V lost 2 bases and J 3 bases, leaving 8 bases between the germline ends. Germline V gene data show CDR1 as MDHEN and CDR2 as SYDVKM. The CDR3 DNA reads as TGTGCCAGCAGTTTAAGGAGTTTCAATCAGCCCCAGCATTTT. As protein: CASSLRSFNQPQHF.

The chain joins TRBV5-4 to TRBJ2-1, with 7 bases that match TRBD2. Per germline, CDR1 SGHNT and CDR2 YYREEE (reference sequence). J was trimmed by 9 bases and V by 4 bases; bases with no gene match: 13. The CDR3 contains 15 residues. CDR3 sequence (DNA): TGTGCCAGCAGCGGTGGTGGGGGGGAAAGAGGTGAGCAGTTCTTC. It translates to CASSGGGGERGEQFF.

The rearrangement uses TRBV5-6 and TRBJ2-1, with 7 positions matching TRBD1. J lost 9 bases, V lost 3 bases, and 15 bases had no gene match. The germline V gene encodes CDR1 SGHDT and CDR2 YYEEEE. The CDR3 is made up of 16 amino acids. The CDR3 region is CASSSNRGPIGGEQFF. DNA of the CDR3: TGTGCCAGCAGCTCCAACAGGGGCCCGATTGGGGGTGAGCAGTTCTTC.

This chain joins TRBV9 and TRBJ2-2; the D is unclear. CDR1 is SGDLS and CDR2 is YYNGEE in the germline V gene. The CDR3 totals 16 residues. The germline V and J ends were trimmed by 0 bases and 3 bases, with 12 bases remaining between them. The CDR3 is CASSVDYSPYTGELFF. As DNA, the CDR3 is TGTGCCAGCAGCGTAGATTACAGCCCCTACACCGGGGAGCTGTTTTTT.

The chain is built from TRBV27 and TRBJ2-7, with D perhaps matching TRBD2 (5 bases). Per germline, CDR1 MNHEY and CDR2 SMNVEV (reference sequence). V shed 6 bases and J shed 1 base, with 28 bases lying between them. The CDR3 has 19 residues. This chain's CDR3 is CASRTYTARGKDSSYEQYF. CDR3 nucleotide sequence: TGTGCCAGCAGAACTTATACGGCCCGAGGGAAGGACTCATCCTACGAGCAGTACTTC.

The genes are TRBV20-1 and TRBJ2-1; 11 bases are a match to TRBD2. The CDR3 loop spans 15 amino acids. Germline V gene sequence: CDR1 DFQATT, CDR2 SNEGSKA (reference sequence). Germline trimming cut 3 bases from V and 8 bases from J; bases unmatched to any gene: 9. CDR3 protein: CSASLAGGSPHEQFF. DNA for the CDR3: TGCAGTGCTAGTCTAGCGGGGGGATCACCTCATGAGCAGTTCTTC.

This chain joins TRBV7-9 and TRBJ2-7, with D tentatively TRBD1 (6 bases). The CDR3 sequence is 15 residues long. V was shortened by 0 bases and J by 2 bases, with 11 bases between the two germline ends. Germline V gives CDR1 SEHNR, CDR2 FQNEAQ (reference sequence). CDR3 in DNA: TGTGCCAGCAGCTTAGCAACAGGGAGACCCTACGAGCAGTACTTC. Translated, it gives CASSLATGRPYEQYF. Using reference TRBV7-9 and TRBJ2-7 for the parts outside the CDR3, the full variable domain is DTGVSQNPRHKITKRGQNVTFRCDPISEHNRLYWYRQTLGQGPEFLTYFQNEAQLEKSRLLSDRFSAERPKGSFSTLEIQRTEQGDSAMYLCASSLATGRPYEQYFGPGTRLTVT.

V and J are TRBV5-6 and TRBJ2-7; 7 nucleotides agree with TRBD1. Germline values: CDR1 SGHDT, CDR2 YYEEEE. CDR3 length: 13 residues. The V gene end was trimmed by 6 bases and the J gene end by 5 bases; junction bases not matched to a gene: 8. The CDR3 here is CASTRQGNNEQYF. CDR3 sequence (DNA): TGTGCCAGCACGAGACAGGGAAACAACGAGCAGTACTTC. Based on the CDR3 plus reference TRBV5-6 and TRBJ2-7, the full variable domain is DAGVTQSPTHLIKTRGQQVTLRCSPKSGHDTVSWYQQALGQGPQFIFQYYEEEERQRGNFPDRFSGHQFPNYSSELNVNALLLGDSALYLCASTRQGNNEQYFGPGTRLTVT.